These 14 T cell receptor beta chains were all obtained from the same sample, sequenced in a study of vaccination and CD4 T cells after COVID-19. Oncomine TCR Beta short-read sequencing was applied to DNA from cultured CD4+ T cells. TCRdb itself ran the PCR reads through MiXCR, one entry per CDR3 protein. Of about 21,000 distinct CDR3 sequences in the sample, about half are singletons; the top ten hold roughly 9%. These receptors have no identified antigens. The treatment is: approximately 11-day PBMC culture with coronavirus spike peptide pools or control peptides (ViraFEST assay). What was sequenced was CD4+ T cells from blood, cultured in vitro. The receptor source for this set is a human donor who had recovered from COVID-19.

The chain is built from TRBV4-3 and TRBJ2-7, with TRBD2 matching over 8 bases. CDR1 is LGHNA and CDR2 is YSLEER in the germline V gene. V lost 1 base, J lost 0 bases, and 2 bases stayed unmatched. This CDR3 has 15 residues. The CDR3 sequence: CASSQGTSPSYEQYF. CDR3 sequence (DNA): TGCGCCAGCAGCCAAGGGACTAGCCCCTCCTACGAGCAGTACTTC.

This clonotype showed up just once. V gene TRBV11-3 combines with J gene TRBJ2-7, with D possibly TRBD2 on 5 matching bases. The CDR3 covers 18 residues. CDR1 is SGHNT and CDR2 is YENEEA in the germline V gene. Trimming left V 1 base short and J 4 bases short, with 23 bases between. CDR3 in amino acids: CASSLGTAITTGLYEQYF. CDR3 sequence (DNA): TGTGCCAGCAGCTTAGGGACCGCCATCACTACCGGACTGTACGAGCAGTACTTC. Full variable domain (remainder filled in from reference TRBV11-3 and TRBJ2-7): EAGVVQSPRYKIIEKKQPVAFWCNPISGHNTLYWYLQNLGQGPELLIRYENEEAVDDSQLPKDRFSAERLKGVDSTLKIQPAELGDSAVYLCASSLGTAITTGLYEQYFGPGTRLTVT.

As concerns this clonotype: Relative to the germline gene, one junction end is altered; a read error may explain this. The gene calls are TRBV20-1 and TRBJ1-1; TRBD1 is a possible D gene (5 bases). The CDR3 runs 17 residues. Germline V gene lookup returns CDR1 DFQATT and CDR2 SNEGSKA (reference sequence). In nucleotides, the CDR3 is TGCAGTGCTGGAGAGCTGGGGGGAGGTGGGGTATACACTGAAGCTTTCTTT. Its protein is CSAGELGGGGVYTEAFF.

This clonotype was recorded only once. The chain uses TRBV2 and TRBJ1-1, with D tentatively TRBD1 (6 bases). The germline V gene has CDR1 SNHLY and CDR2 FYNNEI. This CDR3 is 15 amino acids long. V lost 3 bases and J 0 bases, leaving 11 bases between the germline ends. The DNA of the CDR3 is TGTGCCAGCAGTGAGCCTCCAGGGGTGAACACTGAAGCTTTCTTT. Translated: CASSEPPGVNTEAFF.

V and J are TRBV6-1 and TRBJ2-3; a weak D match, TRBD2 (5 bases). Trimming removed 7 bases from V and 11 bases from J, with 22 bases in between. The CDR3 runs 14 residues. Germline CDR1 and CDR2: MNHNS and SASEGT. CDR3 in amino acids: CASTSTEVGWEQYF. The CDR3 region has the DNA TGTGCCAGCACTTCTACGGAGGTCGGGTGGGAGCAGTATTTT.

The J gene is TRBJ1-6, the V gene TRBV7-9, with TRBD1 identical over 10 bases. The CDR3 runs to 14 residues. The trim removed 2 bases at V and 11 bases at J, leaving 3 bases unmatched. The germline CDR1 and CDR2 sequences are SEHNR and FQNEAQ (reference sequence). In DNA, the CDR3 is TGTGCCAGCAGCTTATGGGACAGGGGAGCACCCCTCCACTTT. Residues: CASSLWDRGAPLHF.

V and J are TRBV7-8 and TRBJ2-3; 11 nucleotides line up with TRBD2. This CDR3 region has 16 residues. Germline V gives CDR1 SGHVS, CDR2 FQNEAQ. After removal of 6 bases from V and 0 bases from J, the junction contained 5 bases not matched to a gene. In nucleotides, the CDR3 is TGTGCCAGCAGAACAAGGACTAGCGGGAGCACAGATACGCAGTATTTT. Its protein product is CASRTRTSGSTDTQYF.

The chain carries TRBV29-1 and TRBJ2-7; D may be TRBD1 (6 bases). Per the germline V gene, CDR1 is SQVTM and CDR2 is ANQGSEA. The ends were cut back, 6 bases at V and 4 bases at J, with 16 bases in the middle. The CDR3 length is 13 residues. The CDR3 sequence is CSVRQGFGYEQYF. CDR3 coding DNA: TGCAGCGTCCGCCAGGGGTTCGGGTACGAGCAGTACTTC.

The chain combines TRBV5-1 with TRBJ1-2; 9 bases line up with TRBD1. J was trimmed by 8 bases and V by 4 bases; bases with no gene match: 6. The length of the CDR3 is 13 residues. Germline-derived CDR1 and CDR2 are SGHRS and YFSETQ. CDR3 loop: CASSGGTGQGYTF. The DNA of the CDR3 is TGCGCCAGCAGCGGAGGGACAGGGCAAGGCTACACCTTC.

This clonotype has a handful of counts. The chain links TRBV28 to TRBJ1-2; D remains ambiguous. Per germline, CDR1 MDHEN and CDR2 SYDVKM. Trimming removed 5 bases at V and 8 bases at J, with 12 bases between. This CDR3 contains 12 residues. CDR3 sequence (DNA): TGTGCCAGCAGTCTCCGAGGGAGCGGCTACACCTTC. Protein sequence: CASSLRGSGYTF.

The chain has TRBV30 and TRBJ1-6; D is unresolved. The CDR3 loop spans 15 amino acids. V was trimmed by 4 bases and J by 9 bases, leaving 19 bases between them. Germline CDR1 reads GTSNPN; CDR2 reads SVGIG (reference sequence). The DNA for the CDR3 is TGTGCCTGGACAAGGAGCCCATTCACTCCTTCACCCCTCCACTTT. Its protein is CAWTRSPFTPSPLHF.

This chain uses TRBV27 with TRBJ2-5; weak D call: TRBD2 (6 bases). The length of the CDR3 is 16 residues. V lost 6 bases, J lost 2 bases, and 19 bases lay in between. Germline CDR1 reads MNHEY; CDR2 reads SMNVEV (reference sequence). The CDR3 nucleotides are TGTGCCAGCAGACCGGAGGGAGCGGAAAAGCAAGAGACCCAGTACTTC. Translation: CASRPEGAEKQETQYF.

The CDR3 DNA reads as TGTGCCTGGAGTGTAAAGGCAGACTATGGCTACACCTTC. Protein: CAWSVKADYGYTF. The rearrangement joins TRBV30 to TRBJ1-2; no reliable D call. Trimming cost V 0 bases and J 3 bases, with 8 bases left between them. This CDR3 is 13 amino acids long. In germline, CDR1 is GTSNPN, CDR2 SVGIG (reference sequence).

This chain uses TRBV20-1 with TRBJ1-1, with a weak D call TRBD1 (5 bases). There are 14 residues in the CDR3. V lost 2 bases and J lost 3, with 13 bases in between. Germline lookup yields CDR1 DFQATT and CDR2 SNEGSKA (reference sequence). CDR3 sequence reads: CSARNSGGDTEAFF. In DNA form, the CDR3 reads TGCAGTGCTAGAAATAGCGGGGGGGACACTGAAGCTTTCTTT.